This is a list of T cell receptor beta chains from one sample in a study of CD8 T cells in ankylosing spondylitis. TCRdb reprocessed the 5' RACE reads with MiXCR, giving one entry per CDR3 protein. The repertoire consists of a few hundred thousand distinct CDR3 sequences, with 17% occurring once and the leading ten covering over 1%. The sample consisted of blood, either unsorted or a sorted T cell fraction (not recorded which). The source is a male donor with ankylosing spondylitis. CDR3s include the opening cysteine and the closing phenylalanine or tryptophan. Fields, in order: D gene, J gene, clone size, V gene, CDR3 protein, CDR3 DNA. A D gene is named only where the DNA matches it firmly. The size field is filled for only some rows; it gives once, few, many or a size class.

. TRBJ2-7 few TRBV5-1 CASSGRGEQYF TGCGCCAGCAGTGGTCGGGGCGAGCAGTACTTC
. TRBJ2-5 few TRBV29-1 CSVLEPRFGETQYF TGCAGCGTCTTGGAGCCCAGGTTTGGGGAGACCCAGTACTTC
. TRBJ2-2 few TRBV5-1 CASSAGWNTGELFF TGCGCCAGCAGCGCAGGATGGAACACCGGGGAGCTGTTTTTT
TRBD2 TRBJ2-4 many TRBV7-2 CASSLMGGLAGNIQYF TGTGCCAGCAGCTTAATGGGGGGACTAGCGGGAAACATTCAGTACTTC
. TRBJ1-5 few TRBV20-1 CSTIRDRNNQPQHF TGCAGTACAATTCGAGACAGGAACAATCAGCCCCAGCATTTT
TRBD2 TRBJ2-1 once TRBV18 CASSPTLAGGNEQFF TGTGCCAGCTCACCAACTCTAGCGGGAGGCAATGAGCAGTTCTTC
TRBD1 TRBJ1-3 . TRBV25-1 CASSDIGQGFSGNTIYF TGTGCCAGCAGTGATATCGGACAGGGTTTCTCTGGAAACACCATATATTTT
. TRBJ2-1 . TRBV6-4 CASSPQGGTVYNEQFF TGTGCCAGCAGCCCCCAAGGCGGGACTGTCTACAATGAGCAGTTCTTC
. TRBJ2-1 . TRBV6-6 CASRYGESNEQFF TGTGCCAGCAGATACGGGGAGAGCAATGAGCAGTTCTTC
TRBD2 TRBJ2-2 many TRBV4-1 CASTRALAGGAGELFF TGCGCCAGCACCCGCGCACTAGCGGGAGGGGCCGGGGAGCTGTTTTTT
. TRBJ2-5 . TRBV5-1 CASSLQAPPETQYF TGCGCCAGCAGCTTACAGGCCCCCCCAGAGACCCAGTACTTC
TRBD2 TRBJ2-7 . TRBV15 CATSRDVAGEQYF TGTGCCACCAGCAGAGATGTAGCGGGGGAGCAGTACTTC
. TRBJ1-3 once TRBV6-1 CASRTPGSGNTIYF TGTGCCAGCAGAACCCCTGGGTCTGGAAACACCATATATTTT
. TRBJ2-2 . TRBV18 CASSPPSAGRGELFF TGTGCCAGCTCACCTCCTTCGGCAGGGCGTGGGGAGCTGTTTTTT
. TRBJ1-2 few TRBV29-1 CSVVAGESYGYTF TGCAGCGTTGTGGCAGGGGAAAGCTATGGCTACACCTTC
. TRBJ1-2 few TRBV28 CASQDPRQRNGYTF TGTGCCAGCCAAGACCCCCGACAGAGAAATGGCTACACCTTC
. TRBJ2-7 few TRBV7-9 CASSAPTYEQYF TGTGCCAGCAGCGCTCCAACCTACGAGCAGTACTTC
TRBD1 TRBJ2-3 . TRBV20-1 CSASTGPYFRTDTQYF TGCAGTGCGTCGACAGGGCCCTATTTTCGCACAGATACGCAGTATTTT